This TCR beta chain was sequenced in a study of T-cell memory formation after mild COVID-19 (dated by TCRdb to 2020 to 2023). Study-wide context: TCR sequence clusters from the two donors were largely donor specific. In two donors, T-cell clones that expanded and contracted after mild COVID-19 were followed by sequencing TCRalpha and TCRbeta repertoires longitudinally. Two young, previously healthy adult volunteers, one female and one male, were included in the cohort. Here is what the overall study found, with its caveats: Some responding clones were detected in pre-infection memory, suggesting pre-existing cross-reactive memory T cells joined the SARS-CoV-2 response. SARS-CoV-2 specificity of the second-wave clones peaking on day 37 was not confirmed. Contracting CD4+ clones appeared mostly in the CM and EM memory subsets, whereas CD8+ clones were enriched in EMRA. Only two mild cases were covered by the study, and larger cohorts that include severe cases with pre-infection samples were considered necessary. Balanced CD4/CD8 phenotypes were observed for clones contracting from day 15 to 85, whereas a bias towards CD4+ was observed for a second wave of clones expanding from day 15 to 37.

Ficoll-Paque density gradient centrifugation was used to isolate PBMCs. As for this clonotype: This receptor's antigen is unknown. Base quality data are lacking; no much larger clone is found one base away.

The CDR3 spans 15 residues, from the cysteine through the phenylalanine. Left in the record is the CDR3 DNA by itself, 45 bases read in frame from the first base. The germline V gene (reference sequence) provides CDR1 MNHEY and CDR2 SMNVEV. Trimming takes 6 bases off V and 5 bases off J; junction bases not matched to a gene: 7. The data were produced on an Illumina NovaSeq 6000. TCRalpha and TCRbeta cDNA libraries were built by 5'RACE with constant-segment primers, adding sample barcodes and unique molecular identifiers. RNA was extracted from every sample with Trizol reagent. Libraries were amplified in two PCR steps, with a second sample barcode and Illumina TruSeq adapters added in the second step. The libraries were sequenced on an Illumina NovaSeq using 2 x 150 bp paired-end reads. The authors processed their data as follows. Demultiplexing of reads and collapsing into UMI-guided consensus sequences were performed with migec v1.2.7. Using mixcr v2.1.11, UMI consensuses were aligned to TRA and TRB V and J templates and then assembled into clonotypes. Expanded or contracted clonotypes were those called significant by both edgeR and NoisET, with noise models trained on biological replicates. For edgeR calls, the thresholds were a false discovery rate-adjusted p below 0.01 and a log2 fold-change of 1. As an exploratory analysis of dynamics, max-normalized trajectories of the 1000 most abundant clonotypes were examined by PCA with hierarchical clustering. The CD4 or CD8 phenotype of responding clones was assigned using the separately sequenced CD4+ and CD8+ repertoires. The public sequencing data were trimmed at Q25 with fastp and processed into clonotypes with MiXCR by TCRdb, which kept only in-frame beta chains. Records with the same CDR3 protein are collapsed into one entry carrying the most frequent genes and DNA. The V and J calls were determined by TCRdb, not by the authors. Within this sample are 300,000 to 350,000 distinct CDR3 sequences, with roughly an eighth of them counted one time only. The ten largest clones add up to about 24% of the sample.

The receptor was isolated from a man younger than 30 who had mild COVID-19 (a few samples of this study predate the infection). The sample titles of this study are shuffled in the database, so cell type and time point are left out; the donor was told from shared clones. Sequenced input: PBMCs or a T cell subset sorted from them (not recorded which). The rearrangement combines TRBV27 with TRBJ2-5, with 12 bases aligning to TRBD2. The CDR3 loop reads CASRTSGGPGETQYF. The bases read TGTGCCAGCAGAACTAGCGGGGGGCCGGGCGAGACCCAGTACTTC.